Listed here are 20 T cell receptor beta chains from one sample, sequenced in a study of shared clonotypes between healthy human individuals. Method: immunoSEQ multiplex PCR; TCRdb's copy keeps in-frame clones and lacks some. The sample comprises roughly 86,000 clones, 60% to 70% of which are singletons, and roughly 50% rests with the top ten. Material for sequencing was memory CD8+ T cells sorted from blood. Documented subset: CD45RO+ cells pooled with CCR7-negative TemRA cells. The origin of the receptors is a man aged 25-45 years in good health.

The chain joins TRBV15 to TRBJ2-6, with D maybe TRBD2 (6 bases). V lost 1 base and J 4 bases, leaving 11 bases between the germline ends. The length of the CDR3 is 16 residues. CDR1 LNHNV and CDR2 YYDKDF come from the germline V gene (reference sequence). In DNA, the CDR3 is TGTGCCACCAGCAGAGCGGGGGATTCCGGGGCCAACGTCCTGACTTTC. This codes for CATSRAGDSGANVLTF.

The rearrangement uses TRBV5-1 and TRBJ2-7; 7 bases agree with TRBD2. CDR3 length equals 15 residues. CDR1 is SGHRS and CDR2 is YFSETQ in the germline V gene. The junction had 3 bases not matched to a gene; V was cut back by 0 bases and J by 0 bases. The CDR3 nucleotides read TGCGCCAGCAGCTTGGACCGGACTAGCTCCTACGAGCAGTACTTC. This codes for CASSLDRTSSYEQYF.

The rearrangement uses TRBV10-3 and TRBJ2-3; 12 bases map to TRBD2. CDR3 length equals 15 residues. Per the germline V gene, CDR1 is ENHRY and CDR2 is SYGVKD. V trimming: 2 bases; J trimming: 6 bases; junction bases outside the gene matches: 3. The DNA for the CDR3 is TGTGCCATCAGTGAGGCTAGCGGGAGGGGGGATACGCAGTATTTT. It specifies CAISEASGRGDTQYF.

This chain joins TRBV5-1 and TRBJ2-7; D possibly uses TRBD1 or TRBD2 (5 bases each). Germline lookup yields CDR1 SGHRS and CDR2 YFSETQ. The CDR3 extends over 15 amino acids. The ends were cut back, 0 bases at V and 1 base at J, with 11 bases in the middle. The CDR3: CASSLGGTKSYEQYF. In DNA form, the CDR3 reads TGCGCCAGCAGCTTGGGGGGGACCAAGTCCTACGAGCAGTACTTC.

This clone has just one count. V is TRBV21-1 and J is TRBJ1-5. TRBV21-1 is a recognized pseudogene. The CDR3 is 17 residues long. CDR3 bases: TGTGCCAGCAGCAGTTTGGGACCCACCGATAGCAATCAGCCCCAGCATTTT. Residues: CASSSLGPTDSNQPQHF.

V and J are TRBV15 and TRBJ1-5; D may be TRBD1 (6 bases). The CDR3 covers 17 residues. Looked up from germline, CDR1 is LNHNV and CDR2 is YYDKDF (reference sequence). Trimming removed 5 bases from V and 1 base from J, with 18 bases in between. The chain's CDR3 is CATSARGQWISNQPQHF. As DNA, the CDR3 is TGTGCCACCAGCGCGCGAGGACAGTGGATAAGCAATCAGCCCCAGCATTTT.

This chain uses TRBV25-1 with TRBJ2-1; 8 nucleotides line up with TRBD2. With V trimmed by 8 bases and J by 6 bases, 6 bases remained unmatched. CDR1 and CDR2 (germline): MGHDK, SYGVNS. This CDR3 has 13 residues. The DNA of the CDR3 is TGTGCCAGCCAACTTGGACTAGCCAATGAGCAGTTCTTC. It specifies CASQLGLANEQFF.

The chain joins TRBV25-1 to TRBJ2-7; TRBD1 matches 8 bases. Per the germline V gene, CDR1 is MGHDK and CDR2 is SYGVNS. The CDR3 has 14 amino acids. The ends lost 3 bases at V and 5 bases at J; junction bases unmatched: 6. The CDR3 coding sequence is TGTGCCAGCAGTGAGGTTTCAGGGGGCCACGAGCAGTACTTC. It encodes CASSEVSGGHEQYF.

This chain links TRBV28 with TRBJ2-7, with TRBD2 matching over 12 bases. The V gene's germline CDR1 is MDHEN and CDR2 SYDVKM. V dropped 4 bases and J dropped 7; count of bases not matched to a gene: 8. The CDR3 extends over 15 amino acids. CDR3 residues: CASSSSGRALGEQYF. Here the CDR3 DNA reads TGTGCCAGCAGTTCTAGCGGGAGGGCCTTGGGAGAGCAGTACTTC.

This clone has just a few counts. The chain carries TRBV4-3 and TRBJ2-3; D is unclear. CDR1 LGHNA and CDR2 YSLEER come from the germline V gene. V lost 4 bases to trimming and J lost 0 bases, with 8 bases between them. This CDR3 has 14 amino acids. The CDR3 loop is CASSPLRSTDTQYF. CDR3 DNA: TGCGCCAGCAGCCCCCTAAGAAGCACAGATACGCAGTATTTT.

The DNA for the CDR3 is TGTGCCAGCAGTATGACAGGGGGCTGGTATGGCTACACCTTC. It translates to CASSMTGGWYGYTF. The chain couples TRBV27 to TRBJ1-2; TRBD1 agrees at 10 bases. The CDR3 has 14 residues. CDR1 and CDR2 from the germline V gene are MNHEY and SMNVEV (reference sequence). The ends lost 5 bases at V and 5 bases at J; junction bases unmatched: 5.

In this sample, this clone turned up a few times. The chain combines TRBV28 with TRBJ1-5, with a possible D match to TRBD1 (5 bases). This CDR3 spans 14 amino acids. V was shortened by 3 bases and J by 2 bases, with 8 bases between the two germline ends. Germline V lookup: CDR1 MDHEN, CDR2 SYDVKM. CDR3 amino acids: CASSLVRGNQPQHF. The CDR3 nucleotides read TGTGCCAGCAGTTTGGTCAGGGGCAATCAGCCCCAGCATTTT.

The CDR3 reads CASSLRDYNTGELFF. The DNA for the CDR3 is TGTGCCAGCAGTCTCCGGGACTACAACACCGGGGAGCTGTTTTTT. The chain combines TRBV9 with TRBJ2-2, with 7 bases matching TRBD2. Germline trimming cut 5 bases from V and 2 bases from J; bases unmatched to any gene: 6. The CDR3 loop spans 15 amino acids. CDR1 is SGDLS, CDR2 YYNGEE, per germline.

V usage is TRBV7-3 and J usage is TRBJ2-3; 12 nucleotides line up with TRBD2. Germline V gene lookup returns CDR1 SGHTA and CDR2 FQGTGA. This CDR3 contains 17 residues. With V trimmed by 2 bases and J by 4 bases, 7 bases remained unmatched. CDR3 nucleotides: TGTGCCAGCAGCTTATTGCCTAGCGGGAGGGCCGCAGATACGCAGTATTTT. This gives the protein CASSLLPSGRAADTQYF.

The V and J genes are TRBV6-6 and TRBJ2-7, with a tentative D call TRBD2 (7 bases). The CDR3 sequence is 13 residues long. The V gene lost 2 bases and the J gene lost 5 bases, with 10 bases spanning the gap. From germline, CDR1 is MNHNY and CDR2 SVGAGI (reference sequence). The DNA for the CDR3 is TGTGCCAGCAGTTACACGGGGGGCAACGAGCAGTACTTC. This sequence encodes CASSYTGGNEQYF.

The chain carries TRBV29-1 and TRBJ2-5, with 11 positions matching TRBD1. V was clipped by 4 bases and J by 7 bases; unmatched bases: 11. The CDR3 spans 15 residues. In germline, CDR1 is SQVTM, CDR2 ANQGSEA. CDR3 bases: TGCAGCGTTGCCATGGGACAGGGGGGAGTGGGGACCCAGTACTTC. It yields the protein CSVAMGQGGVGTQYF.

This rearrangement joins TRBV5-6 to TRBJ2-7; 9 nucleotides align to TRBD2. CDR1 SGHDT and CDR2 YYEEEE come from the germline V gene. The V gene end was trimmed by 2 bases and the J gene end by 2 bases; junction bases not matched to a gene: 8. The CDR3 is made up of 16 amino acids. CDR3 sequence (DNA): TGTGCCAGCAGCTTCCCTGGCGGGAGGGTCACCTACGAGCAGTACTTC. Protein: CASSFPGGRVTYEQYF.

This chain joins TRBV5-4 and TRBJ2-7; tentative D call: TRBD1 (6 bases). Trimming removed 1 base at V and 5 bases at J, with 10 bases between. This CDR3 spans 13 amino acids. Germline CDR1 reads SGHNT; CDR2 reads YYREEE (reference sequence). The CDR3 nucleotides are TGTGCCAGCAGCTTGCAGGGGCGGCACGAGCAGTACTTC. It specifies CASSLQGRHEQYF.

This clone appeared a few times. Since a much larger clone is just one base distant, this may be a read error. The chain employs TRBV6-4 and TRBJ2-3; D is perhaps TRBD2 (6 bases). Germline CDR1 is MRHNA and CDR2 is SNTAGT. Trimming stripped 4 bases from V and 1 base from J, with 6 bases between. The CDR3 has 13 residues. In DNA form, the CDR3 reads TGTGCCAGCAGTGCGGGAGGCACAGATACGCAGTATTTT. It codes for CASSAGGTDTQYF.

This clone came up a few times. V usage is TRBV18 and J usage is TRBJ2-7; no clear D gene. Germline lookup yields CDR1 KGHSH and CDR2 LQKENI. This CDR3 has 16 amino acids. V was pared by 0 bases and J by 0 bases, with 12 bases between. The CDR3 DNA is TGTGCCAGCTCACCACCAATCCACACAACCTCCTACGAGCAGTACTTC. Its translation: CASSPPIHTTSYEQYF.